This T cell receptor (beta chain) was recorded in a study of cytomegalovirus exposure and HLA in healthy donors. Libraries were prepared by immunoSEQ multiplex PCR; TCRdb keeps only in-frame clonotypes and omits some of them. The sample consists of 120,000 to 150,000 clones, 85% to 90% of them appearing once. Per germline, CDR1 SGHNT and CDR2 YENEEA. V shed 2 bases and J 4 bases; nucleotides not matched to a gene: 5. CDR3 length: 15 residues. This TCR was recovered from a woman under 30 in good health and CMV-seropositive. This rearrangement joins TRBV11-3 to TRBJ2-5, with TRBD2 matching 9 bases. Sequencing was carried out using PBMCs. Here the CDR3 DNA reads TGTGCCAGCAGCTTAATAGCGGGAGTAAGAGAGACCCAGTACTTC. This codes for CASSLIAGVRETQYF.